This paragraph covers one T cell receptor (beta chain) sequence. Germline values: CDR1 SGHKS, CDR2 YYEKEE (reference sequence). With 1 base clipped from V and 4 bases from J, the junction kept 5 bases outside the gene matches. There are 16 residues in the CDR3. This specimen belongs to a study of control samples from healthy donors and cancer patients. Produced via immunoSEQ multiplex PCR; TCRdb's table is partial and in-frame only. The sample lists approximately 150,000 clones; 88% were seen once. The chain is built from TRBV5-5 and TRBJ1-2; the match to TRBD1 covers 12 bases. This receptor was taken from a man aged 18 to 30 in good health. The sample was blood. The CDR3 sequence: CASSLPGQGASYGYTF. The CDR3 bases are TGTGCCAGCAGCTTGCCGGGACAGGGGGCGAGCTATGGCTACACCTTC. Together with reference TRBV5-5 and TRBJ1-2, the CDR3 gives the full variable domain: DAGVTQSPTHLIKTRGQQVTLRCSPISGHKSVSWYQQVLGQGPQFIFQYYEKEERGRGNFPDRFSARQFPNYSSELNVNALLLGDSALYLCASSLPGQGASYGYTFGSGTRLTVV.